The rows below give T cell receptor beta chains drawn from one sample of a study of T cell repertoires in cytomegalovirus infection. The antigens for these receptors are not known. MiXCR, applied by TCRdb to the reads, yields one record per CDR3 protein. The profile shows 830,000 or so distinct CDR3 sequences, about 31% of them singletons. The sequencing used cultured CD8+ T cells from PBMCs, collected from culture after CMV antigen stimulation. These receptors originate from a human donor in good health (CMV status not recorded). Some clones in this sample may be carry-over from other donors' samples. The CDR3 runs from the conserved cysteine through the conserved F or W. The D gene is left open where the match is weak. The listing skips clone size in some rows; elsewhere it reads once, few, many or a size class.

d_call j_call cdr3_length v_call clone_size cdr3_aa cdr3_nt
TRBD1 TRBJ2-1 15 TRBV15 few CATSRSGGAYNEQFF TGTGCCACCAGCAGATCAGGGGGCGCCTACAATGAGCAGTTCTTC
- TRBJ1-1 14 TRBV12-3/TRBV12-4 - CASSFSLSNTEAFF TGTGCCAGCAGTTTTTCCCTCTCGAACACTGAAGCTTTCTTT
TRBD1 TRBJ1-6 15 TRBV27 few CASSLGTGRNSPLHF TGTGCCAGCAGTTTAGGGACAGGGAGGAATTCACCCCTCCACTTT
- TRBJ1-2 15 TRBV7-9 few CASSLKGRPNYGYTF TGTGCCAGCAGCTTAAAGGGCCGGCCTAACTATGGCTACACCTTC
- TRBJ2-1 13 TRBV6-2/TRBV6-3 - CASSSTFGDEQFF TGTGCCAGCAGTTCCACCTTTGGGGATGAGCAGTTCTTC
- TRBJ2-4 16 TRBV7-2 many CASFTPGLVAKNIQYF TGTGCCAGCTTTACCCCCGGACTGGTAGCCAAAAACATTCAGTACTTC
- TRBJ2-3 13 TRBV2 - CASSVRLTDTQYF TGTGCCAGCAGTGTACGCCTCACAGATACGCAGTATTTT
- TRBJ2-1 12 TRBV6-2/TRBV6-3 - CASSYTRGEQFF TGTGCCAGCAGTTACACAAGGGGAGAGCAGTTCTTC
- TRBJ1-1 13 TRBV5-6 - CASSLSGQPEAFF TGTGCCAGCAGCTTGTCGGGACAACCTGAAGCTTTCTTT
TRBD1 TRBJ2-7 15 TRBV7-2 many CASSLYYGQGGEQYF TGTGCCAGCAGCTTATATTACGGACAGGGAGGCGAGCAGTACTTC
TRBD1 TRBJ2-5 15 TRBV5-1 few CASSSGQANQETQYF TGCGCCAGCAGCTCCGGACAGGCGAACCAAGAGACCCAGTACTTC
- TRBJ2-3 15 TRBV27 - CASSLLKGPSDTQYF TGTGCCAGCAGTTTATTGAAAGGTCCATCAGATACGCAGTATTTT
TRBD2 TRBJ2-1 17 TRBV19 - CASSIVSGLADYNEQFF TGTGCCAGTAGTATAGTTTCTGGACTAGCGGACTACAATGAGCAGTTCTTC
TRBD1 TRBJ1-1 13 TRBV12-3/TRBV12-4 - CASSQTGDGEAFF TGTGCCAGCAGCCAGACAGGGGATGGGGAAGCTTTCTTT
- TRBJ1-1 11 TRBV6-1 few CASSKLPGEFF TGTGCCAGCAGTAAACTGCCAGGTGAATTCTTT
TRBD1 TRBJ2-5 15 TRBV4-1 few CASSPLQGSGETQYF TGCGCCAGCAGCCCCCTACAGGGGAGTGGGGAGACCCAGTACTTC
- TRBJ2-7 12 TRBV2 - CASSEDTVRGYF TGTGCCAGCAGTGAGGACACCGTCCGCGGGTACTTC
TRBD2 TRBJ2-1 13 TRBV7-8 many CASSLGTSKEQFF TGTGCCAGCAGCTTAGGGACTAGCAAGGAGCAGTTCTTC
- TRBJ1-1 14 TRBV27 - CASSLRGSVTEAFF TGTGCCAGCAGTTTGCGGGGGTCGGTCACTGAAGCTTTCTTT
- TRBJ1-2 13 TRBV6-5 - CASSYSLGTGYTF TGTGCCAGCAGTTACTCGCTGGGAACGGGCTACACCTTC
- TRBJ1-1 13 TRBV11-3 few CASSRRTNTEAFF TGTGCCAGCAGCCGCCGGACGAACACTGAAGCTTTCTTT
TRBD2 TRBJ2-3 15 TRBV27 - CASSPRTSGVDTQYF TGTGCCAGCAGTCCAAGGACTAGCGGGGTAGATACGCAGTATTTT
- TRBJ2-1 16 TRBV11-2 - CASSSLEGSSYNEQFF TGTGCCAGCAGCTCCCTGGAAGGCAGCTCCTACAATGAGCAGTTCTTC
TRBD2 TRBJ2-1 15 TRBV6-1 - CASTLLAGGTNEQFF TGTGCCAGCACCTTGCTAGCGGGGGGGACTAATGAGCAGTTCTTC
TRBD1 TRBJ1-1 20 TRBV9 once CASSVALGVQTGITNTEAFF TGTGCCAGCAGCGTAGCCCTCGGGGTCCAGACAGGGATAACGAACACTGAAGCTTTCTTT
- TRBJ2-5 15 TRBV4-3 few CASSQVLGGQETQYF TGCGCCAGCAGCCAAGTACTAGGGGGTCAGGAGACCCAGTACTTC
TRBD2 TRBJ2-1 17 TRBV5-5 - CTSSSPASGDLYNEQFF TGTACCAGCAGCTCCCCGGCTAGCGGGGACCTCTACAATGAGCAGTTCTTC
- TRBJ2-2 17 TRBV7-9 few CASSFRAASPNTGELFF TGTGCCAGCAGCTTTAGGGCCGCTTCTCCTAACACCGGGGAGCTGTTTTTT
- TRBJ2-2 17 TRBV19 - CASSTLYSGAYTGELFF TGTGCCAGTAGTACCCTCTATAGCGGAGCTTACACCGGGGAGCTGTTTTTT
- TRBJ2-1 15 TRBV7-2 many CASSRLGGSYNEQFF TGTGCCAGCAGCCGTCTAGGGGGTAGCTACAATGAGCAGTTCTTC
TRBD1 TRBJ2-3 13 TRBV7-3 - CASSFRGQVTQYF TGTGCCAGCAGCTTCCGGGGACAGGTTACGCAGTATTTT
- TRBJ2-3 16 TRBV27 few CASSWITGPYTDTQYF TGTGCCAGCAGTTGGATCACGGGGCCCTACACAGATACGCAGTATTTT
- TRBJ2-5 13 TRBV6-1 few CASSEVGRETQYF TGTGCCAGCAGTGAAGTGGGCAGGGAGACCCAGTACTTC
TRBD2 TRBJ2-5 15 TRBV11-1 few CASGLAGTFGETQYF TGTGCCAGCGGACTAGCGGGGACTTTTGGAGAGACCCAGTACTTC
TRBD1 TRBJ1-2 16 TRBV4-3 - CASSPGTGTSDYGYTF TGCGCCAGCAGCCCCGGGACAGGGACGTCGGACTATGGCTACACCTTC
TRBD2 TRBJ2-3 15 TRBV7-8 many CASRATSGATDTQYF TGTGCCAGCAGGGCTACTAGCGGGGCCACAGATACGCAGTATTTT
- TRBJ2-2 14 TRBV10-3 few CAISSQENTGELFF TGTGCCATCAGTTCCCAGGAGAACACCGGGGAGCTGTTTTTT
TRBD1 TRBJ2-6 18 TRBV13 few CASSPLADRVSGANVLTF TGTGCCAGCAGCCCCCTTGCGGACAGGGTTTCGGGGGCCAACGTCCTGACTTTC
TRBD1 TRBJ2-6 16 TRBV5-6 - CASSPTGLSGANVLTF TGTGCCAGCAGCCCGACAGGGCTCTCTGGGGCCAACGTCCTGACTTTC
- TRBJ2-3 12 TRBV6-1 - CASSRDRGTQYF TGTGCCAGCAGTCGTGATAGGGGTACGCAGTATTTT
TRBD1 TRBJ1-1 15 TRBV5-6 - CASSFGGGRDTEAFF TGTGCCAGCAGCTTCGGAGGGGGCCGGGACACTGAAGCTTTCTTT
- TRBJ1-2 12 TRBV28 - CASSNRSDGYTF TGTGCCAGCAGTAACAGATCGGATGGCTACACCTTC
- TRBJ2-3 15 TRBV27 - CASSLYPYDTDTQYF TGTGCCAGCAGTCTCTACCCGTACGACACAGATACGCAGTATTTT
- TRBJ2-5 13 TRBV24-1 - CATSQLPQETQYF TGTGCCACCAGTCAGCTACCGCAAGAGACCCAGTACTTC
- TRBJ1-4 14 TRBV7-3 once CANSLRETNEKLFF TGTGCCAACAGCTTAAGGGAGACTAATGAAAAACTGTTTTTT
TRBD1 TRBJ2-2 17 TRBV4-1 - CASSQEWRQGNTGELFF TGCGCCAGCAGCCAAGAGTGGCGACAGGGGAACACCGGGGAGCTGTTTTTT
- TRBJ1-4 15 TRBV7-3 - CASEGEGGDDEKLFF TGTGCCAGCGAAGGGGAGGGGGGTGACGATGAAAAACTGTTTTTT
- TRBJ2-1 16 TRBV28 - CASSLHRVRSYNEQFF TGTGCCAGCAGTTTACACAGGGTGAGATCCTACAATGAGCAGTTCTTC
- TRBJ1-1 12 TRBV12-3/TRBV12-4 few CASSPGDSKAFF TGTGCCAGCAGTCCCGGCGACAGTAAGGCTTTCTTT
TRBD1 TRBJ1-1 14 TRBV19 - CASSAVQGDTEAFF TGTGCCAGTAGTGCGGTACAGGGGGACACTGAAGCTTTCTTT
- TRBJ2-3 15 TRBV10-3 - CAISKDIRDTDTQYF TGTGCCATCAGTAAGGATATACGGGACACAGATACGCAGTATTTT
- TRBJ1-2 15 TRBV11-1 - CASSLGRQDDYGYTF TGTGCCAGCAGCTTAGGGCGACAGGACGACTATGGCTACACCTTC
- TRBJ2-1 17 TRBV7-6 once CASSSYSGGAGGNEQFF TGTGCCAGCAGCTCCTACTCCGGGGGGGCAGGGGGGAATGAGCAGTTCTTC
- TRBJ2-7 13 TRBV19 - CASSMPPPAEQYF TGTGCCAGTAGTATGCCTCCCCCAGCCGAGCAGTACTTC
TRBD1 TRBJ1-1 14 TRBV29-1 - CSDWTGVPTGEAFF TGCAGCGACTGGACAGGGGTCCCAACAGGTGAAGCTTTCTTT
- TRBJ2-5 13 TRBV6-8 - CASSHPTGETQYF TGTGCCAGCAGCCACCCGACAGGAGAGACCCAGTACTTC
- TRBJ1-4 15 TRBV7-8 many CASSSDTDQGRKLFF TGTGCCAGCAGCTCCGACACAGACCAGGGGAGAAAACTGTTTTTT
- TRBJ2-7 14 TRBV10-3 few CAISEYFETYEQYF TGTGCCATCAGTGAGTACTTTGAAACCTACGAGCAGTACTTC
- TRBJ1-2 12 TRBV19 - CASKPGGSGYTF TGTGCCAGTAAACCGGGAGGGAGCGGCTACACCTTC